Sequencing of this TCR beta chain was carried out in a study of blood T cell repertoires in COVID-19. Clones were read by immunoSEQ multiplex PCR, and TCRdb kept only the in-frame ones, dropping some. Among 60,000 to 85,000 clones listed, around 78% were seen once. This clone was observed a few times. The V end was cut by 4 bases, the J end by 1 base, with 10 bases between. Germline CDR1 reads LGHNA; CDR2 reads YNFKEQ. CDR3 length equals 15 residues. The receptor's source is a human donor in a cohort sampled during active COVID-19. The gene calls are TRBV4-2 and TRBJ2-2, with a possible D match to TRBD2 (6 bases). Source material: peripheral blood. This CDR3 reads CASSREAGNTGELFF. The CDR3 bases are TGTGCCAGCAGCCGGGAAGCGGGGAACACCGGGGAGCTGTTTTTT.